The rows below give T cell receptor beta chains drawn from one sample of a study of blood T cell repertoires in COVID-19. The protocol was immunoSEQ multiplex PCR, while the TCRdb copy is restricted to in-frame clones and leaves out a portion. Here the sample spans approximately 110,000 clones, about 85% being singletons. Material: peripheral blood. Every receptor here comes from a woman at least 80 years old with COVID-19, enrolled during active disease. Both conserved end residues are part of each CDR3. D genes are given only for firm matches. The size field is filled for only some rows; it gives once, few, many or a size class.

V: TRBV6-2/TRBV6-3
size: NA
J: TRBJ1-5
D: NA
DNA: TGTGCCAGCAGTTTTCTCGGGAGGAGCAATCAGCCCCAGCATTTT
CDR3: CASSFLGRSNQPQHF

V: TRBV28
size: NA
J: TRBJ2-7
D: TRBD2
DNA: TGTGCCAGCAGTTATTTCGGGAGGATCGAGCAGTACTTC
CDR3: CASSYFGRIEQYF

V: TRBV6-5
size: NA
J: TRBJ1-6
D: NA
DNA: TGTGCCAGCAGGACCAGGGGCAACTATAATTCACCCCTCCACTTT
CDR3: CASRTRGNYNSPLHF

V: TRBV10-3
size: NA
J: TRBJ2-1
D: TRBD2
DNA: TGTGCCATCAGTGAGTCTAGCGGGATCTCCTACAATGAGCAGTTCTTC
CDR3: CAISESSGISYNEQFF

V: TRBV4-1
size: NA
J: TRBJ1-5
D: NA
DNA: TGCGCCAGCAGCCAAGACAGGGGCAATCAGCCCCAGCATTTT
CDR3: CASSQDRGNQPQHF

V: TRBV11-2
size: NA
J: TRBJ2-7
D: NA
DNA: TGTGCCAGCAGCCGGGAAGCCTCGCCTAACGAGCAGTACTTC
CDR3: CASSREASPNEQYF

V: TRBV5-4
size: NA
J: TRBJ1-2
D: TRBD1
DNA: TGTGCCAGCAGCGTTGAGACAGGGGGCTATGGCTACACCTTC
CDR3: CASSVETGGYGYTF

V: TRBV18
size: few
J: TRBJ1-1
D: NA
DNA: TGTGCCAGCTCACCAACAAGGACAACGAACACTGAAGCTTTCTTT
CDR3: CASSPTRTTNTEAFF

V: TRBV11-2
size: NA
J: TRBJ1-1
D: TRBD1
DNA: TGTGCCAGCAGCACGGACAGGGGCACTGAAGCTTTCTTT
CDR3: CASSTDRGTEAFF

V: TRBV3-1/TRBV3-2
size: NA
J: TRBJ2-7
D: TRBD1
DNA: TGTGCCAGCCCGGGGACAGGGGGGGGAGGGCAGTACTTC
CDR3: CASPGTGGGGQYF

V: TRBV19
size: NA
J: TRBJ1-2
D: TRBD1
DNA: TGTGCCAGTTATCCGGGACAGGGACTCTATGGCTACACCTTC
CDR3: CASYPGQGLYGYTF

V: TRBV2
size: few
J: TRBJ1-5
D: TRBD1
DNA: TGTGCCAGCAGGCCCGGGACAGCCCTTAGCAATCAGCCCCAGCATTTT
CDR3: CASRPGTALSNQPQHF

V: TRBV28
size: NA
J: TRBJ2-3
D: NA
DNA: TGTGCCAGCAGTTTTCAGGTCTCAGATACGCAGTATTTT
CDR3: CASSFQVSDTQYF

V: TRBV11-2
size: NA
J: TRBJ2-3
D: TRBD2
DNA: TGTGCCAGCAGCCAACTAGCGGGATGGGGCACAGATACGCAGTATTTT
CDR3: CASSQLAGWGTDTQYF

V: TRBV5-1
size: NA
J: TRBJ1-6
D: NA
DNA: TGCGCCAGCAGCGGTGATGGGAGACCCAATTCACCCCTCCACTTT
CDR3: CASSGDGRPNSPLHF

V: TRBV7-8
size: NA
J: TRBJ2-5
D: TRBD1
DNA: TGTGCCAGCAGCTTTACGACAGGGGGTAGGGAGACCCAGTACTTC
CDR3: CASSFTTGGRETQYF

V: TRBV7-3
size: NA
J: TRBJ2-1
D: NA
DNA: TGTGCCAGCAGTCTAATAGCGGCGAGCTCCTACAATGAGCAGTTCTTC
CDR3: CASSLIAASSYNEQFF

V: TRBV5-6
size: NA
J: TRBJ2-7
D: NA
DNA: TGTGCCAGCAGCTTGGCTCTAACCGTTGAGGAGCAGTACTTC
CDR3: CASSLALTVEEQYF

V: TRBV6-5
size: NA
J: TRBJ1-2
D: NA
DNA: TGTGCCAGCACCCAGATGGCGGAGGGCTACACCTTC
CDR3: CASTQMAEGYTF

V: TRBV4-3
size: NA
J: TRBJ1-2
D: NA
DNA: TGCGCCAGCAGCCAACTTTCGGCCGGGACACAAGTCTATGGCTACACCTTC
CDR3: CASSQLSAGTQVYGYTF

V: TRBV9
size: NA
J: TRBJ1-5
D: NA
DNA: TGTGCCAGCAGCGCCCAGGCCCTCGGGGAGCCCCAGCATTTT
CDR3: CASSAQALGEPQHF

V: TRBV11-2
size: NA
J: TRBJ2-1
D: NA
DNA: TGTGCCAGCAGCTTATTGAGAAATGAGCAGTTCTTC
CDR3: CASSLLRNEQFF

V: TRBV7-3
size: NA
J: TRBJ2-7
D: NA
DNA: TGTGCCAGCAGCCCTAGCGTTACCTACGAGCAGTACTTC
CDR3: CASSPSVTYEQYF

V: TRBV7-2
size: NA
J: TRBJ2-7
D: TRBD2
DNA: TGTGCCAGCAGAACGGGACTACTCAACGAGCAGTACTTC
CDR3: CASRTGLLNEQYF

V: TRBV6-2/TRBV6-3
size: once
J: TRBJ1-5
D: TRBD1
DNA: TGTGCCAGCAGCATTGGACAGGGGAAGAGTCAGCCCCAGCATTTT
CDR3: CASSIGQGKSQPQHF

V: TRBV7-3
size: few
J: TRBJ2-1
D: TRBD2
DNA: TGTGCCAGCAGCTCCCGACTAGCGGGACCTTCGAATGAGCAGTTCTTC
CDR3: CASSSRLAGPSNEQFF

V: TRBV5-1
size: NA
J: TRBJ2-7
D: NA
DNA: TGCGCCAGCAGCCATGGTACGGGCGAGCAGTACTTC
CDR3: CASSHGTGEQYF

V: TRBV4-3
size: NA
J: TRBJ2-3
D: NA
DNA: TGCGCCAGCAGCCAAGATATGTTGTACACAGATACGCAGTATTTT
CDR3: CASSQDMLYTDTQYF

V: TRBV7-9
size: NA
J: TRBJ1-1
D: NA
DNA: TGTGCCAGCAGCTTAGGGGCAGGGAGGACTGAAGCTTTCTTT
CDR3: CASSLGAGRTEAFF

V: TRBV7-9
size: NA
J: TRBJ2-3
D: TRBD2
DNA: TGTGCCAGCAGCTTAGCGAGTAGCGGGAAGGCAGATACGCAGTATTTT
CDR3: CASSLASSGKADTQYF

V: TRBV9
size: once
J: TRBJ1-4
D: TRBD1
DNA: TGTGCCAGCAGCGCCTCCGGGACAGCTGCAACTAATGAAAAACTGTTTTTT
CDR3: CASSASGTAATNEKLFF

V: TRBV5-1
size: NA
J: TRBJ2-5
D: NA
DNA: TGCGCCAGCAGCTTGGACCAGGGCGAGACCCAGTACTTC
CDR3: CASSLDQGETQYF

V: TRBV6-6
size: NA
J: TRBJ1-3
D: TRBD1
DNA: TGTGCCAGCAGCTCGGACAGGGTTGGAAACACCATATATTTT
CDR3: CASSSDRVGNTIYF

V: TRBV5-6
size: NA
J: TRBJ2-1
D: TRBD2
DNA: TGTGCCAGCAGTCCCGGGACTAGCGGGCCCGTTGAGCAGTTCTTC
CDR3: CASSPGTSGPVEQFF

V: TRBV5-1
size: NA
J: TRBJ1-6
D: NA
DNA: TGCGCCAGCAGCTTGGGGCAGGGTGGAGTTAGGTCACCCCTCCACTTT
CDR3: CASSLGQGGVRSPLHF

V: TRBV12-3/TRBV12-4
size: NA
J: TRBJ1-2
D: NA
DNA: TGTGCCAGCAGTTTGAGAAGTAACTATGGCTACACCTTC
CDR3: CASSLRSNYGYTF

V: TRBV7-9
size: few
J: TRBJ2-5
D: NA
DNA: TGTGCCAGCAGTTTAGTACCCAGGACAGCCTACCAAGAGACCCAGTACTTC
CDR3: CASSLVPRTAYQETQYF

V: TRBV2
size: few
J: TRBJ2-7
D: TRBD2
DNA: TGTGCCAGCAGTGAAGCAGTACTAGCGGGAGGCGAGCAGTACTTC
CDR3: CASSEAVLAGGEQYF

V: TRBV7-9
size: few
J: TRBJ2-7
D: NA
DNA: TGTGCCAGCAGCTTAGCGGGACTGAACTACGAGCAGTACTTC
CDR3: CASSLAGLNYEQYF

V: TRBV5-1
size: once
J: TRBJ1-1
D: NA
DNA: TGCGCCAGCAGCTTAAGGACAGAGAACACTGAAGCTTTCTTT
CDR3: CASSLRTENTEAFF